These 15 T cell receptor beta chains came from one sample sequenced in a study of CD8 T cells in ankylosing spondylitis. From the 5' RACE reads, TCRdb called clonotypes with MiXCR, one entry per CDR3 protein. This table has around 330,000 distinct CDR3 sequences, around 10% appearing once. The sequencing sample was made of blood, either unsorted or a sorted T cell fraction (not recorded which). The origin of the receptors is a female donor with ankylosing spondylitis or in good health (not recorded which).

CDR3: CASRTRQPGANVLTF. The CDR3 bases are TGTGCCAGCAGAACTAGACAGCCTGGGGCCAACGTCCTGACTTTC. This chain connects TRBV28 to TRBJ2-6, with D perhaps being TRBD1 or TRBD2 (5 bases each). This CDR3 contains 15 residues. V lost 6 bases, J lost 2 bases, and 11 bases lay in between. CDR1 is MDHEN and CDR2 is SYDVKM in the germline V gene.

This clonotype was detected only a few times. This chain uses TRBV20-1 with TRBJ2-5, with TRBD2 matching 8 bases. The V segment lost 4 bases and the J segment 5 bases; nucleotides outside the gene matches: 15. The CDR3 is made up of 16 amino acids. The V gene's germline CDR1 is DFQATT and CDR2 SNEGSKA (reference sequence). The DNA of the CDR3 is TGCAGTGCTACGAAACCGGGACTAGGGGCTTTGGAGACCCAGTACTTC. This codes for CSATKPGLGALETQYF.

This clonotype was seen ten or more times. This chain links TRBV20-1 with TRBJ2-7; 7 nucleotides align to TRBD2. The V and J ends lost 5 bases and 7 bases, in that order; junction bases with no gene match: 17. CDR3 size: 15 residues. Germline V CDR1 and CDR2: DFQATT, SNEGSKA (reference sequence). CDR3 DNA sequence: TGCAGTGCTGGCCGACCGGGAGCCCGGGGGGAGGAGCAGTACTTC. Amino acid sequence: CSAGRPGARGEEQYF.

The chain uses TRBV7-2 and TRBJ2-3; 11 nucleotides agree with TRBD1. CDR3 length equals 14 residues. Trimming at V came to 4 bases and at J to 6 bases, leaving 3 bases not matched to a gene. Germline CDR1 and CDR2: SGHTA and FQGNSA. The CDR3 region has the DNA TGTGCCAGCAGCTGGGGGACAGGGGGGGATACGCAGTATTTT. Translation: CASSWGTGGDTQYF.

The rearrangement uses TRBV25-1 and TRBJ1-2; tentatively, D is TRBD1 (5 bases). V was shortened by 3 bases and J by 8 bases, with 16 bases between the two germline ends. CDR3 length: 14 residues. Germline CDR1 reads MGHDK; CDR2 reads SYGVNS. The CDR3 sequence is CASSDPRGREGYTF. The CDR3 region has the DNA TGTGCCAGCAGTGACCCCCGGGGCCGGGAGGGCTACACCTTC.

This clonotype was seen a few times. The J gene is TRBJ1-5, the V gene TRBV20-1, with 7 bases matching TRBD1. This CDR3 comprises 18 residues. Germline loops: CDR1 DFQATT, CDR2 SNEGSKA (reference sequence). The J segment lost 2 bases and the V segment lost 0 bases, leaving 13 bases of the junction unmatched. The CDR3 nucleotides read TGCAGTGCTAGAGATCCCCTCTACAGGGGTAATCGCAATCAGCCCCAGCATTTT. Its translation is CSARDPLYRGNRNQPQHF.

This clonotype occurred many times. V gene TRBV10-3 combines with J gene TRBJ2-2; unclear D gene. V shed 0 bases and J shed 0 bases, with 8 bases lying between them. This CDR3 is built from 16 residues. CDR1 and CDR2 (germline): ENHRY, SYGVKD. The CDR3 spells CAISESWRANTGELFF. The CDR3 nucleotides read TGTGCCATCAGTGAGTCGTGGAGAGCGAACACCGGGGAGCTGTTTTTT.

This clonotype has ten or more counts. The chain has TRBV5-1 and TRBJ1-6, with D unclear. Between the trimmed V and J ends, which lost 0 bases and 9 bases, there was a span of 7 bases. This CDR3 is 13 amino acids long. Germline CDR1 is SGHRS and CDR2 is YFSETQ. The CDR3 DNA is TGCGCCAGCAGCTTGGCGGGTTCTTCACCCCTCCACTTT. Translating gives CASSLAGSSPLHF.

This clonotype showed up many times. CDR3 in DNA: TGCAGTGCCGAGGACAGGAGCTACGAGCAGTACTTC. Translation gives CSAEDRSYEQYF. The chain couples TRBV20-1 to TRBJ2-7, with TRBD1 matching over 7 bases. Losses at the gene ends were 6 bases for V and 3 bases for J; bases not matched to a gene: 5. This CDR3 has 12 residues. Germline V gene lookup returns CDR1 DFQATT and CDR2 SNEGSKA (reference sequence).

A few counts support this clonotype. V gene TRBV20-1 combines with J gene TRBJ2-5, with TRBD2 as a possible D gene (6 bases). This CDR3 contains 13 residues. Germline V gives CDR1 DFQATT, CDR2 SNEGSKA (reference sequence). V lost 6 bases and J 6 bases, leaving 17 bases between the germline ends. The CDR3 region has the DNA TGCAGTGCCCGGTGGGGGGTCGAGAAGACCCAGTACTTC. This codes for CSARWGVEKTQYF.

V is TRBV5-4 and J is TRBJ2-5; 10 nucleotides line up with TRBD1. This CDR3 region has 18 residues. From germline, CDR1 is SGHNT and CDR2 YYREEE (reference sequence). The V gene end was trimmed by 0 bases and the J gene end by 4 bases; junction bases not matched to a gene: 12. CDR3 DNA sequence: TGTGCCAGCAGCTTGGGGAAAGACAGGGGGCGGCTCGGAGAGACCCAGTACTTC. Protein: CASSLGKDRGRLGETQYF.

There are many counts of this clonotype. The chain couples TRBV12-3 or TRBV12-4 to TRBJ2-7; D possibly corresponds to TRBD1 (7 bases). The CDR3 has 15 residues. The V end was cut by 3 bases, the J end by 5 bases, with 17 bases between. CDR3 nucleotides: TGTGCCAGCAGTTTTTTTGACGGCAGGGGGGACGAGCAGTACTTC. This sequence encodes CASSFFDGRGDEQYF.

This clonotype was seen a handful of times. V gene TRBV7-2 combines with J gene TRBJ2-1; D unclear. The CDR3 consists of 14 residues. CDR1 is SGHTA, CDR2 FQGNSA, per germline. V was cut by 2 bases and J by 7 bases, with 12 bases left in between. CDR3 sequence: CASSLYLGQNEQFF. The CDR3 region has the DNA TGTGCCAGCAGCTTATATCTCGGGCAAAATGAGCAGTTCTTC.

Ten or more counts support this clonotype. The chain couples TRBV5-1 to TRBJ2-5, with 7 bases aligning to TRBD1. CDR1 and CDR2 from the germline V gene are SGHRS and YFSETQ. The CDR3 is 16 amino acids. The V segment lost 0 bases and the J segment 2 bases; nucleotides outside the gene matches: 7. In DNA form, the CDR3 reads TGCGCCAGCAGCTTGGTGGGACAGACCAGACAAGAGACCCAGTACTTC. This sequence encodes CASSLVGQTRQETQYF.

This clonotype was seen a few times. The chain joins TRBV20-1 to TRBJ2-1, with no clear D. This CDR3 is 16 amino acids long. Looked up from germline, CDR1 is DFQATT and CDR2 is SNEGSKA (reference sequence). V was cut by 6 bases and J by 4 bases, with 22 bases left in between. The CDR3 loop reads CSAERRSSYNYNEQFF. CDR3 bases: TGCAGTGCGGAACGACGATCCAGCTACAATTACAATGAGCAGTTCTTC.